Each of the 12 T cell receptor beta chains below was sequenced from the same sample in a study of blood T cell repertoires in COVID-19. Sequencing used immunoSEQ multiplex PCR; TCRdb keeps in-frame clones, though not all of them. The table lists some 250,000 clones, approximately 83% of them singletons, with roughly 3% in the top ten. Material for sequencing was peripheral blood. All receptors derive from a woman younger than 45 who had recovered from COVID-19.

V and J are TRBV9 and TRBJ2-6, with D possibly matching TRBD2 (6 bases). The V end was cut by 3 bases, the J end by 0 bases, with 19 bases between. The CDR3 is 19 amino acids. The germline CDR1 and CDR2 sequences are SGDLS and YYNGEE. The DNA of the CDR3 is TGTGCCAGCAGCGCCTCGGTGGTGCGGGGTAGCTCTGGGGCCAACGTCCTGACTTTC. Translating it yields CASSASVVRGSSGANVLTF.

The V gene is TRBV6-5, the J gene TRBJ1-3; the D is unclear. V was shortened by 5 bases and J by 6 bases, with 14 bases between the two germline ends. This CDR3 has 14 residues. Looked up from germline, CDR1 is MNHEY and CDR2 is SVGAGI. DNA of the CDR3: TGTGCCAGCAGTCCTTCCTCCAGGTTAAACACCATATATTTT. This translates into CASSPSSRLNTIYF.

This chain uses TRBV5-1 with TRBJ1-1; TRBD1 aligns across 11 bases. Germline lookup yields CDR1 SGHRS and CDR2 YFSETQ. The CDR3 loop spans 17 amino acids. With 1 base clipped from V and 2 bases from J, the junction kept 7 bases outside the gene matches. The CDR3, as DNA: TGCGCCAGCAGCTTGTACGGGACAGGGGGGCGTAACACTGAAGCTTTCTTT. It specifies CASSLYGTGGRNTEAFF.

The chain employs TRBV7-9 and TRBJ2-5, with D possibly being TRBD2 (5 bases). The length of the CDR3 is 13 residues. Trimming pared 4 bases from V and 3 bases from J, leaving 9 bases between. Germline V lookup: CDR1 SEHNR, CDR2 FQNEAQ (reference sequence). In DNA, the CDR3 is TGTGCCAGCAGCTCACGGGGAGAAGAGACCCAGTACTTC. It is translated as CASSSRGEETQYF.

The V and J genes are TRBV15 and TRBJ1-4, with D hard to call. The CDR3 contains 13 residues. V lost 4 bases, J lost 14 bases, and 17 bases lay in between. Germline values: CDR1 LNHNV, CDR2 YYDKDF (reference sequence). The CDR3 region has the DNA TGTGCCACCAGCACAAGGGCGGGTCTGTGGCTGTTTTTT. As protein: CATSTRAGLWLFF.

This chain uses TRBV27 with TRBJ2-7, with TRBD1 matching over 9 bases. J gave up 3 bases and V 5 bases, and 5 bases lay outside the gene matches. Looked up from germline, CDR1 is MNHEY and CDR2 is SMNVEV (reference sequence). This CDR3 is built from 14 residues. The CDR3 here is CASSLQGAGYEQYF. The CDR3 nucleotides read TGTGCCAGCAGTCTACAGGGGGCGGGCTACGAGCAGTACTTC.

The chain employs TRBV19 and TRBJ1-5; TRBD1 might be the D (5 bases). Germline V CDR1 and CDR2: LNHDA, SQIVND (reference sequence). The CDR3 loop spans 13 amino acids. V was clipped by 10 bases and J by 7 bases, with 17 bases between them. CDR3 nucleotide sequence: TGTGCCACCACAGTAGGGGTCCGGCAGCCCCAGCATTTT. Its translation: CATTVGVRQPQHF. The entire variable domain, with the rest obtained from reference TRBV19 and TRBJ1-5, is as follows: DGGITQSPKYLFRKEGQNVTLSCEQNLNHDAMYWYRQDPGQGLRLIYYSQIVNDFQKGDIAEGYSVSREKKESFPLTVTSAQKNPTAFYLCATTVGVRQPQHFGDGTRLSIL.

V gene TRBV18 combines with J gene TRBJ2-3, with TRBD2 matching over 7 bases. V lost 1 base and J lost 4; bases outside the gene matches: 5. Germline loops: CDR1 KGHSH, CDR2 LQKENI. This CDR3 region has 15 residues. The CDR3, as DNA: TGTGCCAGCTCACCACAGAGACTAGCTCCAGATACGCAGTATTTT. Translated: CASSPQRLAPDTQYF.

V gene TRBV5-1 combines with J gene TRBJ2-5, with 8 bases identical to TRBD2. V lost 5 bases to trimming and J lost 2 bases; unmatched junction nucleotides: 5. Germline-derived CDR1 and CDR2 are SGHRS and YFSETQ. This CDR3 has 14 residues. CDR3 sequence reads: CASSPAGGQETQYF. For the CDR3, the DNA is TGCGCCAGCAGTCCCGCGGGGGGACAAGAGACCCAGTACTTC.

The chain is built from TRBV7-9 and TRBJ1-2; D uncertain. CDR1 and CDR2 (germline): SEHNR, FQNEAQ (reference sequence). The CDR3 loop spans 13 amino acids. Trimming shortened V by 6 bases and J by 0 bases, and 8 bases separated the two germline ends. CDR3 sequence reads: CASSPAANYGYTF. For the CDR3, the DNA is TGTGCCAGCAGTCCAGCGGCTAACTATGGCTACACCTTC.

The chain carries TRBV25-1 and TRBJ2-2, with TRBD1 matching over 8 bases. Trimming took 2 bases from V and 0 from J; bases not matched to a gene: 2. Per germline, CDR1 MGHDK and CDR2 SYGVNS. The CDR3 spans 16 residues. Here the CDR3 DNA reads TGTGCCAGCAGTGAAGACAGGGGCCCGAACACCGGGGAGCTGTTTTTT. Its translation is CASSEDRGPNTGELFF.

This clone was recorded once. Here the CDR3 DNA reads TGTGCCAGCAGCTTGGACTCTCTGAGGACTGAAGCTTTCTTT. This sequence encodes CASSLDSLRTEAFF. V and J are TRBV5-5 and TRBJ1-1; no clear D gene. CDR1 SGHKS and CDR2 YYEKEE come from the germline V gene (reference sequence). This CDR3 spans 14 amino acids. The V and J ends lost 0 bases and 5 bases respectively, with 11 bases between them.